This is a list of T cell receptor beta chains from one sample in a study of T-cell reconstitution after alpha-beta-depleted transplantation in children. TCRdb independently ran MiXCR on the PCR reads; one entry per CDR3 protein. This table has about 980,000 distinct CDR3 sequences, roughly 29% appearing once. The sequencing here drew on PBMCs, mostly from graft donor cells, taken 360 days after TCRalphabeta/CD19-depleted stem cell transplant. The receptors come from a boy less than two years old who had a stem cell transplant for SCID, so the T cells may come from the graft donor. CDR3s leave out the opening cysteine and the closing phenylalanine or tryptophan. Fields, in order: D gene, V gene, J gene, CDR3 protein. A D gene is named only where the DNA matches it firmly.

d_call: TRBD1
v_call: TRBV7-9
j_call: TRBJ1-2
cdr3_aa: ASSLKGGQGYT

d_call: TRBD1
v_call: TRBV29-1
j_call: TRBJ2-1
cdr3_aa: SVLGTGSEQF

d_call: TRBD2
v_call: TRBV7-4
j_call: TRBJ2-3
cdr3_aa: ASSRGLDSDTQY

d_call: TRBD1
v_call: TRBV12-3/TRBV12-4
j_call: TRBJ2-3
cdr3_aa: ASSQRQGNWGDTQY

d_call: TRBD2
v_call: TRBV4-2
j_call: TRBJ2-3
cdr3_aa: ASSRLAGEVDTQY

d_call: NA
v_call: TRBV12-3/TRBV12-4
j_call: TRBJ1-1
cdr3_aa: ASTLLAAMNTEAF

d_call: NA
v_call: TRBV12-3/TRBV12-4
j_call: TRBJ1-2
cdr3_aa: ASSLGGWNYGYT

d_call: TRBD2
v_call: TRBV20-1
j_call: TRBJ2-1
cdr3_aa: SPSGGFYNEQF

d_call: NA
v_call: TRBV29-1
j_call: TRBJ1-1
cdr3_aa: SPRPGPDTEAF

d_call: TRBD2
v_call: TRBV6-6
j_call: TRBJ2-3
cdr3_aa: ASSYGTSGSSDTQY

d_call: NA
v_call: TRBV9
j_call: TRBJ2-5
cdr3_aa: ASSVVGGEFETQY

d_call: NA
v_call: TRBV10-3
j_call: TRBJ2-1
cdr3_aa: AISEWVNEQF

d_call: NA
v_call: TRBV4-1
j_call: TRBJ1-1
cdr3_aa: ASRSWATEAF

d_call: NA
v_call: TRBV6-4
j_call: TRBJ2-1
cdr3_aa: ASRSYPGKNEQF

d_call: TRBD2
v_call: TRBV7-3
j_call: TRBJ2-1
cdr3_aa: ASSPSRGLGRSGNEQF

d_call: TRBD1
v_call: TRBV29-1
j_call: TRBJ1-2
cdr3_aa: SFRQGNGYT

d_call: NA
v_call: TRBV12-3/TRBV12-4
j_call: TRBJ1-2
cdr3_aa: ASSTAFLREGGYT

d_call: NA
v_call: TRBV20-1
j_call: TRBJ1-5
cdr3_aa: SAREGRLGNQPQH

d_call: NA
v_call: TRBV29-1
j_call: TRBJ1-2
cdr3_aa: SVEDPTGYGYT

d_call: NA
v_call: TRBV5-1
j_call: TRBJ2-3
cdr3_aa: ASSEYGVGGTDTQY

d_call: NA
v_call: TRBV7-2
j_call: TRBJ2-2
cdr3_aa: ASSPDWILSGELF

d_call: TRBD1
v_call: TRBV20-1
j_call: TRBJ1-4
cdr3_aa: SASPRGYEKLF

d_call: NA
v_call: TRBV4-1
j_call: TRBJ2-3
cdr3_aa: ASSQVGTAGTDTQY

d_call: NA
v_call: TRBV7-2
j_call: TRBJ2-7
cdr3_aa: ASSLKGVGQR

d_call: NA
v_call: TRBV10-3
j_call: TRBJ2-5
cdr3_aa: AISESRVRRDAPQETQY

d_call: NA
v_call: TRBV7-6
j_call: TRBJ2-3
cdr3_aa: ASSLVGDSDTQY

d_call: NA
v_call: TRBV7-2
j_call: TRBJ1-1
cdr3_aa: ASTLGARHTEAF

d_call: NA
v_call: TRBV12-5
j_call: TRBJ2-7
cdr3_aa: ASGLVPGTYEQY